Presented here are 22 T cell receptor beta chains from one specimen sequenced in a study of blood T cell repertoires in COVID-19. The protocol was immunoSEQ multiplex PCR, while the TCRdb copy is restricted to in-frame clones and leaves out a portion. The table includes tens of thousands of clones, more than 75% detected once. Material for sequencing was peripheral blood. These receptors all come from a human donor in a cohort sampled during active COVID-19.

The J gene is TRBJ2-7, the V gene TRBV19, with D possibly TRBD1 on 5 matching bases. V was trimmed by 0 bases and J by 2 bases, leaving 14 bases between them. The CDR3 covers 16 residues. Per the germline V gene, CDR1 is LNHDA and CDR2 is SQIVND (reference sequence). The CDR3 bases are TGTGCCAGTAGTATAGAAGGGCACAGGTCCGCCTACGAGCAGTACTTC. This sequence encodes CASSIEGHRSAYEQYF.

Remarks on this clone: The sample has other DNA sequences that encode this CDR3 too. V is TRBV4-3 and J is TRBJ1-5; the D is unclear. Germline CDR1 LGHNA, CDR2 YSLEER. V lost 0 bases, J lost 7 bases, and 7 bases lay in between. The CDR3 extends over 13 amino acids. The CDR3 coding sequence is TGCGCCAGCAGCCAAGATCGAGGACAGCCCCAGCATTTT. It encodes CASSQDRGQPQHF.

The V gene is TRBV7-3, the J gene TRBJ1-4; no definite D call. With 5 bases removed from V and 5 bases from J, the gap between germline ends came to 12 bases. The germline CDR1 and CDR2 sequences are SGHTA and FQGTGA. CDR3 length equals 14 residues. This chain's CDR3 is CASSRGPGNEKLFF. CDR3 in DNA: TGTGCCAGCAGCAGAGGCCCGGGGAATGAAAAACTGTTTTTT.

The CDR3 sequence is CATSRDRDYGYTF. The CDR3 nucleotides read TGTGCCACCAGCAGAGATCGCGACTATGGCTACACCTTC. The chain recombines TRBV15 with TRBJ1-2; no firm D call. The CDR3 spans 13 residues. The V gene lost 0 bases and the J gene lost 3 bases, with 5 bases spanning the gap. Germline V CDR1 and CDR2: LNHNV, YYDKDF (reference sequence). Together with reference TRBV15 and TRBJ1-2, the CDR3 gives the full variable domain: DAMVIQNPRYQVTQFGKPVTLSCSQTLNHNVMYWYQQKSSQAPKLLFHYYDKDFNNEADTPDNFQSRRPNTSFCFLDIRSPGLGDTAMYLCATSRDRDYGYTFGSGTRLTVV.

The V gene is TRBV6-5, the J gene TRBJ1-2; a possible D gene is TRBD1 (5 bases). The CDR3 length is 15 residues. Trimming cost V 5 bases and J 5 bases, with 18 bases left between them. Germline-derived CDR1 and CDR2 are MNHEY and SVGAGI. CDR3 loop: CASSPGGDHDYGYTF. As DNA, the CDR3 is TGTGCCAGCAGTCCAGGCGGGGACCACGATTATGGCTACACCTTC.

CDR3 loop: CASSSEDSYEQYF. DNA of the CDR3: TGTGCCAGCAGTTCCGAGGACAGCTACGAGCAGTACTTC. The J gene is TRBJ2-7, the V gene TRBV6-2 or TRBV6-3; D is perhaps TRBD1 (6 bases). Between the trimmed V and J ends, which lost 4 bases and 3 bases, there was a span of 10 bases. The CDR3 is made up of 13 amino acids. Germline CDR1 is MNHEY and CDR2 is SVGEGT.

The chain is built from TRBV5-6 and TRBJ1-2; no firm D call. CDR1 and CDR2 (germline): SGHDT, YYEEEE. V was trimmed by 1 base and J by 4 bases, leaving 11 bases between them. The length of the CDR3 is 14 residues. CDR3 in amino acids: CASSLKDRSYGYTF. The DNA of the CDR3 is TGTGCCAGCAGCTTGAAGGATAGGAGCTATGGCTACACCTTC.

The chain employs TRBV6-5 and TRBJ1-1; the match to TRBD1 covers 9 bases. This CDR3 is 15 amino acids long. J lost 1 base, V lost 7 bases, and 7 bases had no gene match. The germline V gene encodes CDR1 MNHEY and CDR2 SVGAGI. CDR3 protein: CASTRTGDGNTEAFF. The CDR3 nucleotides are TGTGCCAGCACCAGGACAGGGGACGGGAACACTGAAGCTTTCTTT.

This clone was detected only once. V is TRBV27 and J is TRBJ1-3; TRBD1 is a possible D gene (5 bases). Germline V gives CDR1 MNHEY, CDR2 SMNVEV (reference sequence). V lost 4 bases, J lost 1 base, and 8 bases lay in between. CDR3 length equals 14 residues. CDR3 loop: CASSSPGSGNTIYF. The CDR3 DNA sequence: TGTGCCAGCAGTTCCCCAGGGTCTGGAAACACCATATATTTT.

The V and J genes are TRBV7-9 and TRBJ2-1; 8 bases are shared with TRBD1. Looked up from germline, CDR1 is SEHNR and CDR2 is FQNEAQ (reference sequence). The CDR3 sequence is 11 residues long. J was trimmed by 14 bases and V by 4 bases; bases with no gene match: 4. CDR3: CASSSRGQEFF. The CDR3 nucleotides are TGTGCCAGCAGCTCCCGGGGACAGGAGTTCTTC. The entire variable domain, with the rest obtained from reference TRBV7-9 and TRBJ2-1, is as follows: DTGVSQNPRHKITKRGQNVTFRCDPISEHNRLYWYRQTLGQGPEFLTYFQNEAQLEKSRLLSDRFSAERPKGSFSTLEIQRTEQGDSAMYLCASSSRGQEFFGPGTRLTVL.

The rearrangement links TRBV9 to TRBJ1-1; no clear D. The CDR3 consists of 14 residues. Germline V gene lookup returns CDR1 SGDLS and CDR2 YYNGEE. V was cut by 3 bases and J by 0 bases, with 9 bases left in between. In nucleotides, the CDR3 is TGTGCCAGCAGCGCTACAGAGATGAACACTGAAGCTTTCTTT. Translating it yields CASSATEMNTEAFF.

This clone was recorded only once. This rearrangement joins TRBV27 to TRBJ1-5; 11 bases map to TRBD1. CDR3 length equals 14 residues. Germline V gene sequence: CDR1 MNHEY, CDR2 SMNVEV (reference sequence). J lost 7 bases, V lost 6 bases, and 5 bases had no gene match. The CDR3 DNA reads TGTGCCAGCAGCGGACAGGGGGCAGGACAGCCCCAGCATTTT. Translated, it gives CASSGQGAGQPQHF.

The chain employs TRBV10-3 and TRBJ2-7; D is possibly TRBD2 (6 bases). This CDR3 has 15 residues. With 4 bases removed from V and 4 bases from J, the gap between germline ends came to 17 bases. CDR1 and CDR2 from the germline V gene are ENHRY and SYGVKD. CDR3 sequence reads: CAISGGPSETYEQYF. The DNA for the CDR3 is TGTGCCATCAGTGGGGGTCCTAGCGAGACTTACGAGCAGTACTTC.

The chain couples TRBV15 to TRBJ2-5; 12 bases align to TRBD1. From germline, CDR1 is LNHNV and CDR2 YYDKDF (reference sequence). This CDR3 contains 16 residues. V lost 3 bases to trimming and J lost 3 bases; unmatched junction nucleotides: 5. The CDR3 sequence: CATSRGQGAGEETQYF. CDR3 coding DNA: TGTGCCACCAGCAGGGGACAGGGGGCGGGGGAAGAGACCCAGTACTTC. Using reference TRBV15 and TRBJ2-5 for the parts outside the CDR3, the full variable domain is DAMVIQNPRYQVTQFGKPVTLSCSQTLNHNVMYWYQQKSSQAPKLLFHYYDKDFNNEADTPDNFQSRRPNTSFCFLDIRSPGLGDTAMYLCATSRGQGAGEETQYFGPGTRLLVL.

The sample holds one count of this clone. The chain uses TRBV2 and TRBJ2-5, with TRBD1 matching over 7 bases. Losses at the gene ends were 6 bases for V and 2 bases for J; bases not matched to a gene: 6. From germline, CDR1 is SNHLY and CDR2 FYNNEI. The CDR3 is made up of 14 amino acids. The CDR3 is CASRTGLAQETQYF. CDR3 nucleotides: TGTGCCAGCAGGACAGGGCTGGCACAAGAGACCCAGTACTTC.

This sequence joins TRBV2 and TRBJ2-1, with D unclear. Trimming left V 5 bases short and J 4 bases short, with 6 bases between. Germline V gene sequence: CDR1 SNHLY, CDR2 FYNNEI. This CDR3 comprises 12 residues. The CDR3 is CASSTTYNEQFF. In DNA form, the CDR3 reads TGTGCCAGCAGTACCACTTACAATGAGCAGTTCTTC.

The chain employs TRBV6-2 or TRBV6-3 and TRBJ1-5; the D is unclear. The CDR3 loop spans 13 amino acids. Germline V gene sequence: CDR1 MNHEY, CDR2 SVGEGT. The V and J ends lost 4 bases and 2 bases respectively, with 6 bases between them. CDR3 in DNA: TGTGCCAGCAGTTTAGTAGGCAATCAGCCCCAGCATTTT. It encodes CASSLVGNQPQHF.

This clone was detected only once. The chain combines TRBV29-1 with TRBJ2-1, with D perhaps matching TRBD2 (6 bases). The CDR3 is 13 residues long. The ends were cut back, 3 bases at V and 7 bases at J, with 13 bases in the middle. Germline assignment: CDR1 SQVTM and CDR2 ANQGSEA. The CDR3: CSVEGLSRNEQFF. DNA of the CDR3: TGCAGCGTTGAGGGACTGTCGAGGAATGAGCAGTTCTTC.

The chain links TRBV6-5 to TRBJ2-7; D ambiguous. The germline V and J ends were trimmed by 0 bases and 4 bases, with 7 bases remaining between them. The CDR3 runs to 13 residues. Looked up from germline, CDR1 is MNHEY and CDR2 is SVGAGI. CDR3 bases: TGTGCCAGCAGTTACTCCTTACAGTACGAGCAGTACTTC. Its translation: CASSYSLQYEQYF.

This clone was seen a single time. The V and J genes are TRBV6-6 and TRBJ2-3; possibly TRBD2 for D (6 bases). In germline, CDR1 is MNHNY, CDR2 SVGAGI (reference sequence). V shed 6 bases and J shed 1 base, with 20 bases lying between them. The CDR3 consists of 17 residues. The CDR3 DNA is TGTGCCAGCAGCCGACACGGACTAACTCCCCGCACAGATACGCAGTATTTT. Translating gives CASSRHGLTPRTDTQYF.

DNA for the CDR3: TGTGCCAGCAGCCCCCCAGGACAGGGAGGCTACACCTTC. This gives the protein CASSPPGQGGYTF. The rearrangement joins TRBV9 to TRBJ1-2; 8 bases map to TRBD1. This CDR3 has 13 amino acids. Germline V gene sequence: CDR1 SGDLS, CDR2 YYNGEE. After removal of 4 bases from V and 8 bases from J, the junction contained 7 bases not matched to a gene.

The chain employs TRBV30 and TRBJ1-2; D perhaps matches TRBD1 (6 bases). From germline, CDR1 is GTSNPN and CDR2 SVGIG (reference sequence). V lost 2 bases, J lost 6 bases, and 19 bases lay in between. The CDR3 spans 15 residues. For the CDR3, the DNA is TGTGCCTGGAGTCCCGTGGGGGGGCACCATCATGGCTACACCTTC. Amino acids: CAWSPVGGHHHGYTF.